What follows describes a single T cell receptor (beta chain). What antigen it recognizes has not been identified. Per-base qualities were not stored, and no clone one base away is much larger. The data stem from a study of blood T cell repertoires in COVID-19 (dated by TCRdb to about 2020). Notes on the research overall: The collaborator samples originated in the United States, Italy and Spain and spanned the acute and convalescent phases of COVID-19. The prospective study material was composed of cDNA or gDNA derived from T cells, B-cell-depleted T cells, or PBMCs. Deeply sampled blood TCRbeta repertoires from subjects exposed to, actively infected with, or recovered from COVID-19 were included in the dataset. The repertoires were made available in a free public database intended to serve as a resource for research on the immune response to SARS-CoV-2. The samples were drawn from the first 160 participants of the ongoing ImmuneRACE study and from 1,254 subjects provided by 6 global collaborators. The sample metadata nearly always contained a de-identified subject ID, COVID-19 status, age in years and sex. Where HLA class I and class II types were available, the types were taken from metadata supplied by the sample provider, not from assay-based typing.

TCRbeta CDR3 regions were amplified from genomic DNA by means of the immunoSEQ Assay, a bias-controlled multiplex PCR. In the authors' own workflow: Within the assay, amplification of reference gene primers was used to estimate how many nucleated cells each sample contained. To quantify the absolute abundance of each unique TCRbeta CDR3 rearrangement, sequence reads were collapsed and filtered. For each sample, productive Simpson clonality was calculated by taking the square root of Simpson's diversity index across productive rearrangements. Sourced from immuneACCESS, this table was stored by TCRdb with only in-frame sequences that have V and J called. A share of the clones is absent; for the studies checked, an unresolved V gene accounts for under half, and the remainder has no known explanation. For V, J and clone size, that table is used; D and trimming come from the DNA. A total of about 70,000 clones appear in this sample, roughly 84% of them only once. The ten most abundant clones make up 6.9% of the sample.

At one collaborating source in Seattle, patients were enrolled during active infection and were followed longitudinally through the course of disease. Each collaborating institution followed its own protocols to collect whole blood in K2EDTA tubes. For TCRbeta analysis, collaborators shipped samples in one of three forms: frozen whole blood, isolated PBMCs, or DNA extracted from either of those sample types. Taken from the germline V gene (reference sequence), the CDR1 and CDR2 loops are MNHNY and SVGAGI. From its cysteine to its phenylalanine, the CDR3 spans 14 amino acids. Only CDR3 DNA is held: 42 bases, read in frame from base 1. Relative to germline, V is 0 bases shorter and J is 2 bases shorter, with 5 bases between their ends. What the research found in general, with its limitations: The amount of clinical and demographic metadata varied by source and participant and was provided uncurated.

The sequenced sample consisted of peripheral blood. This TCR was recovered from a man aged 25-40 years with COVID-19, enrolled during active disease. The V and J genes are TRBV6-6 and TRBJ1-3; no D gene can be assigned with confidence. The CDR3 here reads CASSYSNTGNTIYF. The DNA sequence is as follows: TGTGCCAGCAGTTACTCGAACACTGGAAACACCATATATTTT.